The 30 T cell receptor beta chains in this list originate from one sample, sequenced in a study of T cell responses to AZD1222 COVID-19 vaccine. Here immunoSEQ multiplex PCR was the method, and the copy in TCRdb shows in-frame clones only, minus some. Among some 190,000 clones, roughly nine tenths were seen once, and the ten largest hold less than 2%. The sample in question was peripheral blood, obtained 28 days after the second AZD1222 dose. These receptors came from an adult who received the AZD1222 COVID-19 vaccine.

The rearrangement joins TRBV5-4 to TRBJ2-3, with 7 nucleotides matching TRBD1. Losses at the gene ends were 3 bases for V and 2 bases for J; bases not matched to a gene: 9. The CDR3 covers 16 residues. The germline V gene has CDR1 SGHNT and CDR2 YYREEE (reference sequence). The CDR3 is CASSYKTGTPTDTQYF. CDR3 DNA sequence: TGTGCCAGCAGCTATAAGACAGGGACCCCCACAGATACGCAGTATTTT.

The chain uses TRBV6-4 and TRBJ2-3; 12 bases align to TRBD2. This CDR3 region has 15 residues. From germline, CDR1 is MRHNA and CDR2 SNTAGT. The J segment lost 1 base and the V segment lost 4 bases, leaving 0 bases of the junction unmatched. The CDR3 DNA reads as TGTGCCAGCAGTGGACTAGCGGGGGGCACAGATACGCAGTATTTT. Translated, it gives CASSGLAGGTDTQYF.

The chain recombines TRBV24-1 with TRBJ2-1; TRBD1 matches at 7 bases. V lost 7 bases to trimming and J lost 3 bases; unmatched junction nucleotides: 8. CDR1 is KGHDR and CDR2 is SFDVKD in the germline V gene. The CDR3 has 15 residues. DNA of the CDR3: TGTGCCACCAGCGATGGACAGGCGGGCTACAATGAGCAGTTCTTC. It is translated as CATSDGQAGYNEQFF.

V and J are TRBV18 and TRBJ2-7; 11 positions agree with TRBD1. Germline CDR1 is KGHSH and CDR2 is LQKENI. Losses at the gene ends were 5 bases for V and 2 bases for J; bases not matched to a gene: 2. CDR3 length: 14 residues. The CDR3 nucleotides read TGTGCCAGCTCATCGGGACAGGGGGCCTACGAGCAGTACTTC. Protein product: CASSSGQGAYEQYF.

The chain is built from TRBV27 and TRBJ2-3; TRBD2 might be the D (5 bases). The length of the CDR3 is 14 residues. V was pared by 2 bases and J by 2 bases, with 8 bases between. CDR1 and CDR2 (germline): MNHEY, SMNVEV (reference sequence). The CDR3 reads CASSLGLNTDTQYF. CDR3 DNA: TGTGCCAGCAGTTTAGGACTCAACACAGATACGCAGTATTTT.

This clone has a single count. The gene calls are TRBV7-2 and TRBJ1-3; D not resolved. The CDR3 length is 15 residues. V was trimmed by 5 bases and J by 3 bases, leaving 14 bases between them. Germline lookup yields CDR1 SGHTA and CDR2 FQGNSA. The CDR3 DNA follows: TGTGCCAGCAGCCCCAGGCGAGGGAATGGAAACACCATATATTTT. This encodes CASSPRRGNGNTIYF.

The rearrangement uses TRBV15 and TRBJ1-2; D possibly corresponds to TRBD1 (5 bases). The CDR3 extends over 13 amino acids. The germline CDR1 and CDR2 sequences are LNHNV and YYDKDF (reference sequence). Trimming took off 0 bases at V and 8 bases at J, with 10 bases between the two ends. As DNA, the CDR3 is TGTGCCACCAGCAGAGATCGGGGCGGCGGCTACACCTTC. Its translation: CATSRDRGGGYTF.

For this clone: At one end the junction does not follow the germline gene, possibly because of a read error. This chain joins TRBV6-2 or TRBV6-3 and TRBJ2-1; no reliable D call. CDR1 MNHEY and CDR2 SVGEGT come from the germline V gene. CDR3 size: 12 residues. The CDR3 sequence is CASSALRSMWLF. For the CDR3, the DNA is TGTGCCAGCAGTGCCTTAAGGTCGATGTGGCTCTTC.

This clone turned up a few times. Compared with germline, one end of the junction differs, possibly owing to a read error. The CDR3 DNA follows: TGTGCGAGCAGGACCTACTCTGGAAACACCATATATTTT. This encodes CASRTYSGNTIYF. V gene TRBV12-3 or TRBV12-4 combines with J gene TRBJ1-3; no reliable D call. The CDR3 length is 13 residues.

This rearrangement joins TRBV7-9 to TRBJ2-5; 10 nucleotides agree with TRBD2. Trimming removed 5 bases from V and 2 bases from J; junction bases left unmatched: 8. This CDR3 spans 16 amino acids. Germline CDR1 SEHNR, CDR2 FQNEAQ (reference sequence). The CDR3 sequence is CASSPLRLAGQETQYF. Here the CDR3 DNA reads TGTGCCAGCAGCCCCTTACGACTAGCGGGTCAAGAGACCCAGTACTTC.

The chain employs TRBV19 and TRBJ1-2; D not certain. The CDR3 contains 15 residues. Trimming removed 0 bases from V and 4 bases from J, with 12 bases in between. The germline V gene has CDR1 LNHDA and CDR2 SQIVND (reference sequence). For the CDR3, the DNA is TGTGCCAGTAGTATAGATCCTTCCCGGGTCTATGGCTACACCTTC. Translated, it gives CASSIDPSRVYGYTF.

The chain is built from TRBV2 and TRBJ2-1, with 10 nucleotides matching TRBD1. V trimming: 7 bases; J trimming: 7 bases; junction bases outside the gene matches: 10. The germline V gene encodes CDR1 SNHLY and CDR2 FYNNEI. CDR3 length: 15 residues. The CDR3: CASTRGQGNGNEQFF. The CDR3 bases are TGTGCCAGCACCCGGGGACAGGGGAATGGGAATGAGCAGTTCTTC.

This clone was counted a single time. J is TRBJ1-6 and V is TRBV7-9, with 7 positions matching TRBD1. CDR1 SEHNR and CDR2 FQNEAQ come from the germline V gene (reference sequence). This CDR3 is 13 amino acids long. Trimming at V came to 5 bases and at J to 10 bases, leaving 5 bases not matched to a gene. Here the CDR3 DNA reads TGTGCCAGCAGCCGCGACAGGGACTCACCCCTCCACTTT. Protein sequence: CASSRDRDSPLHF.

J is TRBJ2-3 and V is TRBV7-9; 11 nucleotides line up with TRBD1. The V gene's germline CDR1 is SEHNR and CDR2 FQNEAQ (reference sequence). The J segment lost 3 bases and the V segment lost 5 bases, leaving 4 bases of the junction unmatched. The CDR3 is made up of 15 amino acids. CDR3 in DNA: TGTGCCAGCAGCCGGACAGGGGGCCGGACAGATACGCAGTATTTT. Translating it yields CASSRTGGRTDTQYF.

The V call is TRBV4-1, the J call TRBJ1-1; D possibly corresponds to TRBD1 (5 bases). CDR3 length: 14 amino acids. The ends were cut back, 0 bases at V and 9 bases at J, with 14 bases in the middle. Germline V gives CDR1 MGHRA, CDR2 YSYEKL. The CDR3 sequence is CASSQDMGLIKAFF. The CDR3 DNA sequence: TGCGCCAGCAGCCAAGATATGGGACTAATAAAAGCTTTCTTT.

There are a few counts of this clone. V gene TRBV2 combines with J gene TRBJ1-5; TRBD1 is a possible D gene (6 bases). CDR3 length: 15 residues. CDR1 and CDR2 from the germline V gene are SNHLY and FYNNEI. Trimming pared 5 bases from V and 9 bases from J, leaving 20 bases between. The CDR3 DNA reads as TGTGCCAGCAGTTCAGGACAGACGTATCAAGTGCCCCAGCATTTT. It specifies CASSSGQTYQVPQHF.

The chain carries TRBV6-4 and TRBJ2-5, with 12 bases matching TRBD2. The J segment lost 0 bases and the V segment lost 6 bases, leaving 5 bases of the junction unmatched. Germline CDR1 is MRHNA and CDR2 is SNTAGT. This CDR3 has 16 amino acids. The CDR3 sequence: CASSGLAGKYQETQYF. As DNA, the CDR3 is TGTGCCAGCAGCGGACTAGCGGGAAAGTACCAAGAGACCCAGTACTTC.

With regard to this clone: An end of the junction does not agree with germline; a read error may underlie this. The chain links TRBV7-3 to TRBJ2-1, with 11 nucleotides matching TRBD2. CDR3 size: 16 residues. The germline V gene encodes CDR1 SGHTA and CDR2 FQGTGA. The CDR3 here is CASSLTGTSGYNEQFF. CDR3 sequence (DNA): TGTGCCAGCAGCCTAACCGGGACTAGCGGCTACAATGAGCAGTTCTTC.

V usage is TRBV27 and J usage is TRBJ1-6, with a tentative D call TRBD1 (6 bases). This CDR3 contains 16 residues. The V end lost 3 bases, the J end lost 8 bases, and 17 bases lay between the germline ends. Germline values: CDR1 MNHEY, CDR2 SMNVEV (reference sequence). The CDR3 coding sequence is TGTGCCAGCAGTTTGGGGGCACCGGGACACTATTCACCCCTCCACTTT. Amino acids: CASSLGAPGHYSPLHF.

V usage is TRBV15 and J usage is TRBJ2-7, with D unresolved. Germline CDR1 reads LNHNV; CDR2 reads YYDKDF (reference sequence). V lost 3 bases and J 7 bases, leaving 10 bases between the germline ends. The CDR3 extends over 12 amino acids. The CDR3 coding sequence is TGTGCCACCAGCAGCTACAGAGGAGAGCAGTACTTC. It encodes CATSSYRGEQYF.

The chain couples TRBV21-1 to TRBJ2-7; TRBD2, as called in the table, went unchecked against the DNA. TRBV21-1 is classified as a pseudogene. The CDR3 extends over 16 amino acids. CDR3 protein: CASSKVGGSLLYEQYF. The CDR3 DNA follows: TGTGCCAGCAGCAAAGTCGGTGGGAGCCTTCTTTACGAGCAGTACTTC.

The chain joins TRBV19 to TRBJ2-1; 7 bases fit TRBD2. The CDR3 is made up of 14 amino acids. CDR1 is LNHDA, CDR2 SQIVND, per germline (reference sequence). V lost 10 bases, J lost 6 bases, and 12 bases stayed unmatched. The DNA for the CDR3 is TGTGCCACCCTCCCCGGGACTATCGGCAATGAGCAGTTCTTC. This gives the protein CATLPGTIGNEQFF. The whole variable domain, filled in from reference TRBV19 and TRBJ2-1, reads DGGITQSPKYLFRKEGQNVTLSCEQNLNHDAMYWYRQDPGQGLRLIYYSQIVNDFQKGDIAEGYSVSREKKESFPLTVTSAQKNPTAFYLCATLPGTIGNEQFFGPGTRLTVL.

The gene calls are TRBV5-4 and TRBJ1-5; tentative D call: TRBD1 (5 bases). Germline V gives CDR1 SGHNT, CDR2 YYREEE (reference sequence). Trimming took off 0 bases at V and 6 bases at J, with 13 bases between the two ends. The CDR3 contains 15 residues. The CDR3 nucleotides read TGTGCCAGCAGCTTGGGGGGGGATGCTACTCAGCCCCAGCATTTT. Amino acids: CASSLGGDATQPQHF.

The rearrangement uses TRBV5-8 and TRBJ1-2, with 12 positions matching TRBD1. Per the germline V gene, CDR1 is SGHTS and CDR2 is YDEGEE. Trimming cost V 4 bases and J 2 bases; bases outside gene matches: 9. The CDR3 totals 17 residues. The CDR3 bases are TGTGCCAGCAGCCCCAGGGGACAGGGGGCCCTAAACTATGGCTACACCTTC. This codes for CASSPRGQGALNYGYTF.

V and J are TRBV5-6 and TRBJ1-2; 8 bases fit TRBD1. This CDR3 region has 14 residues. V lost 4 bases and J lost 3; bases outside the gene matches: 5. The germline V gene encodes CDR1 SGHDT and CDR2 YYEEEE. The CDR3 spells CASSRLQGDYGYTF. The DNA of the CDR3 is TGTGCCAGCAGCCGGCTACAGGGGGACTATGGCTACACCTTC.

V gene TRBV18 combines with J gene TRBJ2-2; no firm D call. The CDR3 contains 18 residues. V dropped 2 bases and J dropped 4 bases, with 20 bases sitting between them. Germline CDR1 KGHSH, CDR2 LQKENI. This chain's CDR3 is CASSPLDALPPSTGELFF. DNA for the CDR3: TGTGCCAGCTCACCATTAGACGCACTCCCTCCAAGCACCGGGGAGCTGTTTTTT.

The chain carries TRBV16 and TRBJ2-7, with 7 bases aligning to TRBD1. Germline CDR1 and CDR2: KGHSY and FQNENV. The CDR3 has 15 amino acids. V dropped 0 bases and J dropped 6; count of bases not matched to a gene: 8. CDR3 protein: CASSQSIGGPFEQYF. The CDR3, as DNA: TGTGCCAGCAGCCAATCGATAGGGGGCCCCTTCGAGCAGTACTTC.

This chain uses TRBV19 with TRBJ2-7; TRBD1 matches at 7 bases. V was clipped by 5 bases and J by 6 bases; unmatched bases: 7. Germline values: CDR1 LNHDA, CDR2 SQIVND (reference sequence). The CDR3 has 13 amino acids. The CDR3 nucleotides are TGTGCCAGTAGTCCTCGACAGGGAGTCGAGCAGTACTTC. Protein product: CASSPRQGVEQYF.

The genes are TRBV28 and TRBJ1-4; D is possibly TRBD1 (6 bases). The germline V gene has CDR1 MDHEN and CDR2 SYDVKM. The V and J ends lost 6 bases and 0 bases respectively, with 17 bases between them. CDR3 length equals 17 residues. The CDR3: CASRPGHGESTNEKLFF. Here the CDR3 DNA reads TGTGCCAGCAGACCGGGACACGGAGAATCAACTAATGAAAAACTGTTTTTT.

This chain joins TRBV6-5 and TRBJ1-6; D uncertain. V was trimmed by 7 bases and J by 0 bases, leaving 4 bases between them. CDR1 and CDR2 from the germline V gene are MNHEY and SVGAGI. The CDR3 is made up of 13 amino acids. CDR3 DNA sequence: TGTGCCAGCAAGAGCTCCTATAATTCACCCCTCCACTTT. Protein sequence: CASKSSYNSPLHF.